A single T cell receptor (beta chain) is shown here with its context. The antigen remains unidentified. Sequenced with the Oncomine TCR Beta short-read assay was DNA taken from cultured CD4+ T cells. Via MiXCR, TCRdb re-called the PCR reads, giving one row per CDR3 protein. The sample holds more than 13,000 distinct CDR3 sequences, 45% to 70% seen once. The ends were cut back, 3 bases at V and 3 bases at J, with 11 bases in the middle. CDR1 and CDR2 from the germline V gene are MNHEY and SVGAGI. The CDR3 covers 14 residues. The data were taken from a study of vaccination and CD4 T cells after COVID-19. Treatment specified: roughly ten-day PBMC culture with coronavirus spike peptide pools or control peptides (ViraFEST assay). From the roughly ten-day cultures, CD4+ T cells were isolated by negative selection.

This clonotype was sampled from a human donor who had recovered from COVID-19. V usage is TRBV6-5 and J usage is TRBJ1-1; D is ambiguous. The sample in question was CD4+ T cells from blood, cultured in vitro, obtained before SARS-CoV-2 vaccination. CDR3 sequence: CASSYARADTEAFF. The CDR3 nucleotides read TGTGCCAGCAGTTATGCCCGGGCGGACACTGAAGCTTTCTTT.